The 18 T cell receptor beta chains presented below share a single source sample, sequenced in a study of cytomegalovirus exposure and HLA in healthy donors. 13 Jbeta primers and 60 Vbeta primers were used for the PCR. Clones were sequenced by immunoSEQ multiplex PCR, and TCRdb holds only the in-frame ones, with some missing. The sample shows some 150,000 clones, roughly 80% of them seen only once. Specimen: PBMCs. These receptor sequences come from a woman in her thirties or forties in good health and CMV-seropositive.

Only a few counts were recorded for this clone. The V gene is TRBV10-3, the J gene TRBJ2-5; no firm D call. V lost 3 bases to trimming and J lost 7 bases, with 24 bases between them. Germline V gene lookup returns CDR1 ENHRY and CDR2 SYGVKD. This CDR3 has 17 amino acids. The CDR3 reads CAISERPSSGSEGTQYF. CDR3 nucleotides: TGTGCCATCAGTGAACGTCCCTCTAGTGGATCGGAAGGGACCCAGTACTTC.

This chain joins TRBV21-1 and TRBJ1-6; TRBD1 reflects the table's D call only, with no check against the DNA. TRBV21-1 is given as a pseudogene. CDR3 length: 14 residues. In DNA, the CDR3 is TGTGCCAGCTTCCTAGACAGGCCCAGGTCACCCCTCCACTTT. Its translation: CASFLDRPRSPLHF.

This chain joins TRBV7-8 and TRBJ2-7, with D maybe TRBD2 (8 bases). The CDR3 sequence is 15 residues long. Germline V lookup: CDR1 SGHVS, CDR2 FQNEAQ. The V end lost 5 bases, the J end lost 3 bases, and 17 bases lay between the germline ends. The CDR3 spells CASSAGGQPDYEQYF. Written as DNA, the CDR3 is TGTGCCAGCAGCGCGGGGGGACAGCCAGACTACGAGCAGTACTTC.

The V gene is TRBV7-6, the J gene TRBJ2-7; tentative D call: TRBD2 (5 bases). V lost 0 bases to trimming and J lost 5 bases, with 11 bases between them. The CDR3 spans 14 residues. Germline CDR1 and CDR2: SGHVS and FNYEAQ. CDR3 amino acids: CASSLAGVGHEQYF. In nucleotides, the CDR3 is TGTGCCAGCAGCTTAGCCGGGGTCGGGCACGAGCAGTACTTC.

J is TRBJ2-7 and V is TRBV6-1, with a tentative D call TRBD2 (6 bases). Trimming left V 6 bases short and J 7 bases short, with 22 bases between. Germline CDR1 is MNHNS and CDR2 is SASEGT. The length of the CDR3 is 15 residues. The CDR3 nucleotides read TGTGCCAGCAGGGGGGAGGTGATGGACCCGGGGGAGCAGTACTTC. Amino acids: CASRGEVMDPGEQYF.

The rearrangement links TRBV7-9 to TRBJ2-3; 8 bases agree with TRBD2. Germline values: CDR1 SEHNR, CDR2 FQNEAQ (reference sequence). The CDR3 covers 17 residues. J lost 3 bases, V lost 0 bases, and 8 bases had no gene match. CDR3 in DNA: TGTGCCAGCAGCTTAGCCAGCAGCGGGGGAAGGACAGATACGCAGTATTTT. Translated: CASSLASSGGRTDTQYF. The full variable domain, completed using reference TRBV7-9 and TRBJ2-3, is DTGVSQNPRHKITKRGQNVTFRCDPISEHNRLYWYRQTLGQGPEFLTYFQNEAQLEKSRLLSDRFSAERPKGSFSTLEIQRTEQGDSAMYLCASSLASSGGRTDTQYFGPGTRLTVL.

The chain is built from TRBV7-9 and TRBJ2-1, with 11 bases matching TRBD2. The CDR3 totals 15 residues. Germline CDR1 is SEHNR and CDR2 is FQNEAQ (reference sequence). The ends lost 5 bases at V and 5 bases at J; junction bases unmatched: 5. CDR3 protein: CASSQTSGTNNEQFF. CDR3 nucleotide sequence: TGTGCCAGCAGCCAGACTAGCGGGACCAACAATGAGCAGTTCTTC.

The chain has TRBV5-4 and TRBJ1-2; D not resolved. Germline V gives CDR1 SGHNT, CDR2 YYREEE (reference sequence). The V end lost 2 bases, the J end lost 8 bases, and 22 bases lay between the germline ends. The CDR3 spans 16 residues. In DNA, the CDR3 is TGTGCCAGCAGCTTTGAAAATGAGGGAGAACGGAGAGGCTACACCTTC. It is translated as CASSFENEGERRGYTF.

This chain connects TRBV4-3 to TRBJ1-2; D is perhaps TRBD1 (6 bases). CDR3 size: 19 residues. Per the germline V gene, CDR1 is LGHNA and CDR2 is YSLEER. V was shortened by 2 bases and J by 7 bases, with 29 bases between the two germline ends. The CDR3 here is CASSQSATGGAREQGGYTF. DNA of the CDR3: TGCGCCAGCAGCCAATCCGCGACGGGGGGAGCCAGGGAACAGGGTGGCTACACCTTC.

CDR3 coding DNA: TGTGCCTGGTACCGGGGGGCAGGAGAGACTGAAGCTTTCTTT. This gives the protein CAWYRGAGETEAFF. This chain joins TRBV30 and TRBJ1-1; D perhaps matches TRBD1 (6 bases). The CDR3 sequence is 14 residues long. The germline gives CDR1 GTSNPN, CDR2 SVGIG (reference sequence). Trimming removed 5 bases at V and 5 bases at J, with 18 bases between.

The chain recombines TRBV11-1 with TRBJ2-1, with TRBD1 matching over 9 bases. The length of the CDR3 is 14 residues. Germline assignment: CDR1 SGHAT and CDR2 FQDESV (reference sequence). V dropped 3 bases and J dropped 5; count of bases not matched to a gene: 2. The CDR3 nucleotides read TGTGCCAGCAGCTTGGGACAGGGCAACAATGAGCAGTTCTTC. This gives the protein CASSLGQGNNEQFF.

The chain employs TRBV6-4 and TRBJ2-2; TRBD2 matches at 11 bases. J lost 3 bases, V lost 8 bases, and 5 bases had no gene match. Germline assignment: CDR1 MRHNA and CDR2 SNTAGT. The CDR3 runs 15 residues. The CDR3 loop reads CASASLAGDTGELFF. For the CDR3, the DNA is TGTGCCAGCGCGTCACTAGCGGGAGACACCGGGGAGCTGTTTTTT.

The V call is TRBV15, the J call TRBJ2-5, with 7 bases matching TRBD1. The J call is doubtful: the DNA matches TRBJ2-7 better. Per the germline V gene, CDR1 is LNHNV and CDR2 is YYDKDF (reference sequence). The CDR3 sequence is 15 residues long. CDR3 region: CATSRDSGGRYEQYF. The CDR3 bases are TGTGCCACCAGCAGAGACTCAGGGGGTCGGTACGAGCAGTACTTC.

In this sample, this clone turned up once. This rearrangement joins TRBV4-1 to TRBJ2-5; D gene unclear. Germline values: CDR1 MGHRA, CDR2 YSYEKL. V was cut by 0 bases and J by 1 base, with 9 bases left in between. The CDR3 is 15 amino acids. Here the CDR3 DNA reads TGCGCCAGCAGCCAAGATCAGGAACCCCAAGAGACCCAGTACTTC. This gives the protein CASSQDQEPQETQYF.

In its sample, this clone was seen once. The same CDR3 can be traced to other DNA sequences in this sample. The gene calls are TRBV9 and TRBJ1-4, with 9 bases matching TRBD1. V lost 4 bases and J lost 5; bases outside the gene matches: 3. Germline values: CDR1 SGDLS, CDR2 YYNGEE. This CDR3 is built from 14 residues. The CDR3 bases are TGTGCCAGCAGCCCCGGGACAGGGAATGAAAAACTGTTTTTT. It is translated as CASSPGTGNEKLFF.

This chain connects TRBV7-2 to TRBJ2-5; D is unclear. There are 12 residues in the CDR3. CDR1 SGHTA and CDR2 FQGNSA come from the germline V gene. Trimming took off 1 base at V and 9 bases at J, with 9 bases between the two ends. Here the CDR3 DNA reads TGTGCCAGCAGCTTAGGCACCGAGCCCCAGTACTTC. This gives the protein CASSLGTEPQYF. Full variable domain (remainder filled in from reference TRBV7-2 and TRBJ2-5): GAGVSQSPSNKVTEKGKDVELRCDPISGHTALYWYRQSLGQGLEFLIYFQGNSAPDKSGLPSDRFSAERTGGSVSTLTIQRTQQEDSAVYLCASSLGTEPQYFGPGTRLLVL.

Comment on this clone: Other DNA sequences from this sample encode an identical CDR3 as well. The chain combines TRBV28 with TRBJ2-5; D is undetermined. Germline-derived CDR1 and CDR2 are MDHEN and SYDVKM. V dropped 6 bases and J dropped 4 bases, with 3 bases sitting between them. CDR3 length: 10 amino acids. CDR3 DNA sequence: TGTGCCAGCAGCCGAGAGACCCAGTACTTC. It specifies CASSRETQYF.

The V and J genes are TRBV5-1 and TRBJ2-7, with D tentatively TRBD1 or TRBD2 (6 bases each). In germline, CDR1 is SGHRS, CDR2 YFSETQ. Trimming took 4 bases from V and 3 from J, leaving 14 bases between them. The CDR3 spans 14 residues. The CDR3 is CASSVEGDGYEQYF. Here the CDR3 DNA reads TGCGCCAGCAGCGTGGAGGGGGACGGCTACGAGCAGTACTTC. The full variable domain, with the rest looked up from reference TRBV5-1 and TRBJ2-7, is KAGVTQTPRYLIKTRGQQVTLSCSPISGHRSVSWYQQTPGQGLQFLFEYFSETQRNKGNFPGRFSGRQFSNSRSEMNVSTLELGDSALYLCASSVEGDGYEQYFGPGTRLTVT.